The clone carrying this T cell receptor (beta chain) was counted once. The antigen remains undetermined. ViraFEST used viral peptide pools to expand antigen-specific CD4+ T cells before sequencing. Subsequent to a culture period of nine to ten days, CD4+ T cells were isolated. BNT162b2 vaccine or mRNA-1273 vaccine was given to participants in two doses. These data come from a study of vaccination effects on CD4 cells after COVID-19. Produced via immunoSEQ multiplex PCR; TCRdb's table is partial and in-frame only. The repertoire holds tens of thousands of clones, 74% seen once, with roughly a sixth in the top ten. This sequence was found in a human donor who received a COVID-19 vaccine. The sample here was CD4+ T cells from PBMCs cultured with HCoV-OC43 spike peptides, taken after COVID-19 vaccination. Subset: HCoV-OC43 spike overlapping peptide pool stimulation.

The chain's CDR3 is CASSLEATDTGELFF. DNA of the CDR3: TGCGCCAGCAGCTTGGAAGCGACCGACACCGGGGAGCTGTTTTTT. This chain links TRBV5-1 with TRBJ2-2; D not certain. V lost 0 bases and J 3 bases, leaving 9 bases between the germline ends. Germline-derived CDR1 and CDR2 are SGHRS and YFSETQ. The CDR3 is made up of 15 amino acids.